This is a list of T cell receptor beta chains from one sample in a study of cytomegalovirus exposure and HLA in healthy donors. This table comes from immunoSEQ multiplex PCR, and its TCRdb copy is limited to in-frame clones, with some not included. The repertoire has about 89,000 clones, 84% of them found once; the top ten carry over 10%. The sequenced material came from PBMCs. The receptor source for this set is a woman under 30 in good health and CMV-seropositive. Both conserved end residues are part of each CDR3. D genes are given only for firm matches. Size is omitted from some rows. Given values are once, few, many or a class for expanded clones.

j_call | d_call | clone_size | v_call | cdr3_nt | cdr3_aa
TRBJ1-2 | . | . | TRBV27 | TGTGCCAGCAGTCCCGGGGGGCCTGATAACTATGGCTACACCTTC | CASSPGGPDNYGYTF
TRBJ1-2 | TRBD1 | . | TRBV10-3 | TGTGCCATCAGTATCGAGGGGGCGCGGTATGGCTACACCTTC | CAISIEGARYGYTF
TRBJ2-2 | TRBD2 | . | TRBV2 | TGTGCCAGCAGTGAAGGACTAGCGGGGGACCTGAACACCGGGGAGCTGTTTTTT | CASSEGLAGDLNTGELFF
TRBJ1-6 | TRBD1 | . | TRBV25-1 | TGTGCCAGCAGCCCGCGGGACAGGGATAATTCACCCCTCCACTTT | CASSPRDRDNSPLHF
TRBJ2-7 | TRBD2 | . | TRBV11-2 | TGTGCCAGCAGCTTCCAACTAGGACTAGCGGGGGGGGACCCCTACGAGCAGTACTTC | CASSFQLGLAGGDPYEQYF
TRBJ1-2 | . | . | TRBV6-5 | TGTGCCAGCAGGCTTGACTCAAACTATGGCTACACCTTC | CASRLDSNYGYTF
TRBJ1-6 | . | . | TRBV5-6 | TGTGCCAGCAGCTTTACAGATAATTCACCCCTCCACTTT | CASSFTDNSPLHF
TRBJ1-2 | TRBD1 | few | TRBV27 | TGTGCCAGCAGTCTAGGGGCAGGACAGGGGGCTCGCTATGGCTACACCTTC | CASSLGAGQGARYGYTF
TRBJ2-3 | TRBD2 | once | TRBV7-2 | TGTGCCAGCAGCTCGATCCGAGGGACTAAGTATTTT | CASSSIRGTKYF
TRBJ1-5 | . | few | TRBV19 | TGTGCCAGTATGAAGGGGCCAGATAGCAATCAGCCCCAGCATTTT | CASMKGPDSNQPQHF
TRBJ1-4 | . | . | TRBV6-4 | TGTGCCAGCAGTGAGCGCGGGGGGCCGAATGAAAAACTGTTTTTT | CASSERGGPNEKLFF
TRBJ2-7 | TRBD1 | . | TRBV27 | TGTGCCAGCAGTTTAGGGACAGGGTTCCCCTACGAGCAGTACTTC | CASSLGTGFPYEQYF
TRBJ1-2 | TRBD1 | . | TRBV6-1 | TGTGCCAGCAGTGCCGGGACAGGCTACTATGGCTACACCTTC | CASSAGTGYYGYTF
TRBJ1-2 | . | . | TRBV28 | TGTGCCAGCAGTCCCCCCGGAGAGGGTTTGAAGTATGGCTACACCTTC | CASSPPGEGLKYGYTF
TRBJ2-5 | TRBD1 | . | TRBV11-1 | TGTGCCAGCAGCCGTGGGACAGGGCGAGGAGAGACCCAGTACTTC | CASSRGTGRGETQYF
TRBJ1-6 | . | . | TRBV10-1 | TGCGCCAGCAGTGAGGGGGGGAATTCACCCCTCCACTTT | CASSEGGNSPLHF
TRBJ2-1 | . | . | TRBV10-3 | TGTGCCATCAGCGGGCAAGGAGGGGGCTTTGAGCAGTTCTTC | CAISGQGGGFEQFF
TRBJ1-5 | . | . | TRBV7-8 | TGTGCCAGCAGCTTAGGGGAGTATAGCAATCAGCCCCAGCATTTT | CASSLGEYSNQPQHF
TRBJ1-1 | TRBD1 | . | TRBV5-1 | TGCGCCAGCAGCTGGAGTGGCGGGACAGGGGAAGCTTTCTTT | CASSWSGGTGEAFF
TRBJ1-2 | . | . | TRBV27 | TGTGCCAGCAGTTTCGCGGTGAACTATGGCTACACCTTC | CASSFAVNYGYTF
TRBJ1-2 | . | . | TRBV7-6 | TGTGCCAGCAGCTTAGGGGGAGGGGGTGGACGCGGCTACACCTTC | CASSLGGGGGRGYTF
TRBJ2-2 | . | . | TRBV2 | TGTGCCAGCATGGAACAAGGGGCAACCGGGGAGCTGTTTTTT | CASMEQGATGELFF
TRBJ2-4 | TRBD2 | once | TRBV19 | TGTGCCAGTAGTATAGGCGGGGGGGCACTGTGGCCGGACTTAGCCAAAAACATTCAGTACTTC | CASSIGGGALWPDLAKNIQYF
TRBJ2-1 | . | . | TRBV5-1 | TGCGCCAGCAGCTTGGAGCCAGGGACTTACAATGAGCAGTTCTTC | CASSLEPGTYNEQFF
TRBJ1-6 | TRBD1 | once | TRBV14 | TGTGCCAGCAGCGCGACAGGGGGAGGGATATTAGCACCCCTCCACTTT | CASSATGGGILAPLHF
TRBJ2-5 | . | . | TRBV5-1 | TGCGCCAGCAGGATAGATGGGGGGAACCAAGAGACCCAGTACTTC | CASRIDGGNQETQYF
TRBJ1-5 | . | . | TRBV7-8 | TGTGCCAGCAGCTTAGCGCTCATCAGTCCGGGTCAGCCCCAGCATTTT | CASSLALISPGQPQHF
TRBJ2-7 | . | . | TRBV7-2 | TGTGCCAGCAGCTTAGTTGTCGGACAAACGTACGAGCAGTACTTC | CASSLVVGQTYEQYF
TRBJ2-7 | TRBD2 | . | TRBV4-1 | TGCGCCAGCAGCCAAGATCGGTCTAGCGGGGGAGGGGCCTACGAGCAGTACTTC | CASSQDRSSGGGAYEQYF
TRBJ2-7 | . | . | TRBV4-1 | TGCGCCAGCAGCCAAGCTGGGGCTCGCGCAACTTACGAGCAGTACTTC | CASSQAGARATYEQYF
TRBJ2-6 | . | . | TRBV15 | TGTGCCACCAGCAGAGAATCAGGGGCCTACTCTGGGGCCAACGTCCTGACTTTC | CATSRESGAYSGANVLTF
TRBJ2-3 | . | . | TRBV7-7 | TGTGCCAGCAGCTTAGCGGAGGCAGATACGCAGTATTTT | CASSLAEADTQYF
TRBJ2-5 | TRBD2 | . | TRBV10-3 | TGTGCCATCAGTCAAACTAGCGGGGGGACCCATGCCCAAGAGACCCAGTACTTC | CAISQTSGGTHAQETQYF
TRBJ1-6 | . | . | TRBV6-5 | TGTGCCAGCAGTCCCAGAGGAGGGGCCCTCCACTTT | CASSPRGGALHF
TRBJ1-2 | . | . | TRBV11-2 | TGTGCCAGCAGCTCCCTACAGACCCCGGGGAGCTACACCTTC | CASSSLQTPGSYTF
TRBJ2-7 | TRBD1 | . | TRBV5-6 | TGTGCCACGGCCGGGACAGGGTATCCCTACGAGCAGTACTTC | CATAGTGYPYEQYF
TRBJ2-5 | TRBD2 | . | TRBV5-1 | TGCGCCAGCAGCTTGTATTTGCGGGGGGACTCTCAAGAGACCCAGTACTTC | CASSLYLRGDSQETQYF
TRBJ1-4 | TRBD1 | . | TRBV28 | TGTGCCAGCATCTCAGGGGGCAATGAAAAACTGTTTTTT | CASISGGNEKLFF
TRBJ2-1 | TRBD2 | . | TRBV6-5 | TGTGCCAGCAATCTAGCGGGGGGTAACAATGAGCAGTTCTTC | CASNLAGGNNEQFF
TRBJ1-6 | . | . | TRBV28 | TGTGCCAGCAGCCTAGTGTTCAGCTCCTATAATTCACCCCTCCACTTT | CASSLVFSSYNSPLHF
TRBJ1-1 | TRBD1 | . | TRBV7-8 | TGTGCCAGCAGCTCGTCCGGGACAGGTCTGAACACTGAAGCTTTCTTT | CASSSSGTGLNTEAFF